This T cell receptor (beta chain) was found in a study of cytomegalovirus exposure and HLA in healthy donors. Regarding the study as a whole: Researchers reported in a later analysis that common viral pathogens appeared linked to several top clusters. A list of about 180 TCR beta chains associated with cytomegalovirus was given. In an earlier analysis, most TCR beta V segments were productive about 87% or about 30% of the time.

This PCR relied on a set of 60 Vbeta primers and 13 Jbeta primers. Libraries were prepared by immunoSEQ multiplex PCR; TCRdb keeps only in-frame clonotypes and omits some of them. The sample records 250,000 to 350,000 clones, around 80% being singletons. The trim removed 4 bases at V and 6 bases at J, leaving 8 bases unmatched. The CDR3 loop spans 13 amino acids. Germline-derived CDR1 and CDR2 are GTSNPN and SVGIG (reference sequence). Comments on this clone: What it recognizes is unknown.

The chain couples TRBV30 to TRBJ1-2, with TRBD1 identical over 7 bases. This TCR was recovered from a girl aged 2 to 10 in good health and CMV-seronegative. The sequenced sample was PBMCs. CDR3 residues: CAWNYRGSDGYTF. CDR3 sequence (DNA): TGTGCCTGGAACTACAGGGGTTCTGATGGCTACACCTTC.